This T cell receptor beta chain was sequenced for a study of shared clonotypes between healthy human individuals. The study's findings and limits: Having only a few donors restricted how much genetic and exposure-history diversity was captured.

Replicate sorted-subset PCRs were loaded with around 0.2 ug DNA, approximately 31,000 T cell genomes. Sequenced by immunoSEQ multiplex PCR; TCRdb stores in-frame clones only, minus some. The sample lists 2 million to 2.5 million clones; 95% were seen once. About this clone itself: What it binds is unknown.

J gave up 8 bases and V 6 bases, and 7 bases lay outside the gene matches. The CDR3 extends over 15 amino acids. Germline lookup yields CDR1 MNHNS and CDR2 SASEGT. The receptor comes from a man aged 18 to 35 in good health. V gene TRBV6-1 combines with J gene TRBJ2-4; 13 bases are shared with TRBD2. Sequencing was done on a sample of naive CD4+ T cells sorted from blood. The subset was: CD45RA+ positively selected. CDR3 protein: CASRGGTSGTDIQYF. CDR3 coding DNA: TGTGCCAGCAGGGGTGGGACTAGCGGGACCGACATTCAGTACTTC.